One sample yielded the 20 T cell receptor beta chains listed below, sequenced in a study of cytomegalovirus exposure and HLA in healthy donors (dated by TCRdb to 2015 to 2018). Libraries were built with the immunoSEQ multiplex PCR assay. For the multiplex PCR, a mixture combining 60 forward primers for TCR Vbeta segments and 13 reverse primers for TCR Jbeta segments was used. TCRdb carries this immuneACCESS record with in-frame sequences only. Its versions omit some clonotypes, under half of them owing to an unresolved V gene in the studies checked, with the rest unexplained. The sample contains about 82,000 clones, 55% to 65% of them found a single time. Jointly, the top ten make up over 14% of the sample. Sequencing was carried out using PBMCs. These receptors were obtained from a woman between 40 and 55 years old in good health and CMV-seropositive.

The chain uses TRBV4-1 and TRBJ2-2; D gene ambiguous. The CDR3 has 14 residues. V lost 4 bases to trimming and J lost 1 base, with 7 bases between them. Germline CDR1 is MGHRA and CDR2 is YSYEKL. The CDR3 sequence is CASSPLGNTGELFF. CDR3 coding DNA: TGCGCCAGCAGCCCCCTAGGGAACACCGGGGAGCTGTTTTTT.

The V and J genes are TRBV5-6 and TRBJ1-5; the D gene is possibly TRBD1 (5 bases). In germline, CDR1 is SGHDT, CDR2 YYEEEE. Deletions cut 4 bases from V and 6 bases from J, with 14 bases between. This CDR3 contains 14 residues. DNA for the CDR3: TGTGCCAGCAGCCTTTCGAGTAGGGGTCAGCCCCAGCATTTT. It yields the protein CASSLSSRGQPQHF.

This chain links TRBV19 with TRBJ1-2; no clear D. The CDR3 runs 15 residues. Germline V CDR1 and CDR2: LNHDA, SQIVND (reference sequence). V dropped 2 bases and J dropped 7 bases, with 17 bases sitting between them. This chain's CDR3 is CASSILGQTTSGYTF. The CDR3 DNA is TGTGCCAGTAGTATACTGGGCCAGACCACCAGTGGCTACACCTTC.

Only a few counts were recorded for this clone. The chain couples TRBV4-3 to TRBJ2-7; 7 bases fit TRBD1. The CDR3 covers 15 residues. The J segment lost 3 bases and the V segment lost 1 base, leaving 6 bases of the junction unmatched. Per the germline V gene, CDR1 is LGHNA and CDR2 is YSLEER. The chain's CDR3 is CASSQGRQGDYEQYF. CDR3 DNA: TGCGCCAGCAGCCAAGGCAGACAGGGAGACTACGAGCAGTACTTC.

This clone is labeled medium-sized. The V call is TRBV6-1, the J call TRBJ1-4; D is unresolved. Germline CDR1 MNHNS, CDR2 SASEGT. With 4 bases removed from V and 7 bases from J, the gap between germline ends came to 16 bases. This CDR3 region has 15 residues. In nucleotides, the CDR3 is TGTGCCAGCAGTGTAGACGGTGAGGGTGGTGAAAAACTGTTTTTT. Translating it yields CASSVDGEGGEKLFF.

The chain carries TRBV7-2 and TRBJ1-1, with 8 nucleotides matching TRBD1. Germline V gene sequence: CDR1 SGHTA, CDR2 FQGNSA. CDR3 length: 14 residues. With V trimmed by 3 bases and J by 4 bases, 4 bases remained unmatched. CDR3 in DNA: TGTGCCAGCAGCTTCACACAGGGGGGCACTGAAGCTTTCTTT. Amino acid sequence: CASSFTQGGTEAFF.

The V call is TRBV28, the J call TRBJ2-6; 10 bases are a match to TRBD1. Germline V lookup: CDR1 MDHEN, CDR2 SYDVKM. This CDR3 has 19 amino acids. J gave up 1 base and V 7 bases, and 13 bases lay outside the gene matches. The CDR3 coding sequence is TGTGCCAGCACTCACCTGGGGACAGGGGACCTGTCTGGGGCCAACGTCCTGACTTTC. Translating gives CASTHLGTGDLSGANVLTF.

This clone appeared a few times. The chain uses TRBV4-3 and TRBJ2-3; no firm D call. V shed 5 bases and J shed 6 bases, with 15 bases lying between them. Per germline, CDR1 LGHNA and CDR2 YSLEER. The CDR3 spans 14 residues. CDR3 nucleotide sequence: TGCGCCAGCAGCTTCCGATTGCCCGGGGATACGCAGTATTTT. This gives the protein CASSFRLPGDTQYF.

This clone has more than one count but fewer than ten. This chain connects TRBV7-2 to TRBJ2-2; D may be TRBD1 (5 bases). Germline V gene lookup returns CDR1 SGHTA and CDR2 FQGNSA. V lost 5 bases and J lost 6, with 13 bases in between. The CDR3 length is 14 residues. This CDR3 is CASSPQGGAGELFF. The CDR3 region has the DNA TGTGCCAGCAGCCCCCAGGGTGGCGCCGGGGAGCTGTTTTTT.

This clone is a singleton in its sample. V is TRBV10-3 and J is TRBJ2-5, with 8 bases matching TRBD2. There are 17 residues in the CDR3. CDR1 and CDR2 (germline): ENHRY, SYGVKD. Trimming removed 6 bases from V and 1 base from J; junction bases left unmatched: 13. In nucleotides, the CDR3 is TGTGCCATCAGCGGACTCGCAGCGGGGGCGATCCAAGAGACCCAGTACTTC. Its translation is CAISGLAAGAIQETQYF.

The chain joins TRBV5-4 to TRBJ2-1, with D maybe TRBD2 (6 bases). There are 16 residues in the CDR3. Germline V gene lookup returns CDR1 SGHNT and CDR2 YYREEE (reference sequence). Trimming removed 0 bases at V and 0 bases at J, with 10 bases between. DNA of the CDR3: TGTGCCAGCAGCTTGGGCGGACTAAGCTCCTACAATGAGCAGTTCTTC. This encodes CASSLGGLSSYNEQFF.

For the CDR3, the DNA is TGTGCCAGCAGCCGGACTAGCGGGAGGAATGAGCAGTTCTTC. Translating gives CASSRTSGRNEQFF. V is TRBV6-6 and J is TRBJ2-1, with 14 bases lining up with TRBD2. Germline CDR1 is MNHNY and CDR2 is SVGAGI (reference sequence). Trimming took 6 bases from V and 7 from J; bases not matched to a gene: 2. The CDR3 length is 14 residues.

The chain carries TRBV5-1 and TRBJ2-1; 11 bases align to TRBD2. V trimming: 5 bases; J trimming: 4 bases; junction bases outside the gene matches: 5. The CDR3 totals 15 residues. CDR1 and CDR2 (germline): SGHRS, YFSETQ. The CDR3 DNA reads as TGCGCCAGCAGTCCTACTAGCGGGAGTTACAATGAGCAGTTCTTC. Translation: CASSPTSGSYNEQFF.

This clone was seen once. The rearrangement joins TRBV27 to TRBJ2-1, with unresolved D. The CDR3 runs to 14 residues. Per the germline V gene, CDR1 is MNHEY and CDR2 is SMNVEV (reference sequence). Trimming left V 3 bases short and J 9 bases short, with 15 bases between. DNA of the CDR3: TGTGCCAGCAGTTTCTCCGCATATTCGGGTGAGCAGTTCTTC. It encodes CASSFSAYSGEQFF.

This clone appeared once. The rearrangement uses TRBV27 and TRBJ1-2; weak D call: TRBD1 (6 bases). This CDR3 is built from 14 residues. The germline CDR1 and CDR2 sequences are MNHEY and SMNVEV (reference sequence). The germline V and J ends were trimmed by 4 bases and 3 bases, with 12 bases remaining between them. The CDR3 bases are TGTGCCAGCAGTTCGGCAGGGGAAGACTATGGCTACACCTTC. This translates into CASSSAGEDYGYTF.

This clone has just a few counts. The chain couples TRBV5-1 to TRBJ2-2; possibly TRBD1 for D (6 bases). Trimming removed 4 bases at V and 6 bases at J, with 13 bases between. There are 14 residues in the CDR3. The germline gives CDR1 SGHRS, CDR2 YFSETQ. The chain's CDR3 is CASSTQGTPGELFF. CDR3 DNA: TGCGCCAGCAGCACACAGGGAACCCCCGGGGAGCTGTTTTTT.

The rearrangement uses TRBV7-9 and TRBJ1-2; D remains unclear. CDR1 and CDR2 (germline): SEHNR, FQNEAQ (reference sequence). The CDR3 totals 15 residues. V gave up 0 bases and J gave up 6 bases, with 14 bases separating them. The CDR3 DNA reads as TGTGCCAGCAGCTTAGCCCCCGGAGGGTCTCATGGCTACACCTTC. This translates into CASSLAPGGSHGYTF.

The chain links TRBV25-1 to TRBJ2-5; TRBD2 matches at 7 bases. Germline CDR1 reads MGHDK; CDR2 reads SYGVNS. Unmatched junction bases numbered 12, after V lost 1 base and J lost 4 bases. This CDR3 has 17 residues. Here the CDR3 reads CASSEWEGLISGETQYF. DNA of the CDR3: TGTGCCAGCAGTGAATGGGAGGGACTGATATCAGGAGAGACCCAGTACTTC. Drawing the rest from reference TRBV25-1 and TRBJ2-5, the complete variable domain is EADIYQTPRYLVIGTGKKITLECSQTMGHDKMYWYQQDPGMELHLIHYSYGVNSTEKGDLSSESTVSRIRTEHFPLTLESARPSHTSQYLCASSEWEGLISGETQYFGPGTRLLVL.

This clone was counted a few times. V usage is TRBV18 and J usage is TRBJ1-5; the match to TRBD1 covers 7 bases. V lost 6 bases to trimming and J lost 4 bases; unmatched junction nucleotides: 3. The CDR3 spans 13 residues. Per germline, CDR1 KGHSH and CDR2 LQKENI. The chain's CDR3 is CASSGTVNQPQHF. CDR3 sequence (DNA): TGTGCCAGCTCCGGGACAGTTAATCAGCCCCAGCATTTT.

This sequence joins TRBV7-2 and TRBJ2-5; D uncertain. Germline CDR1 and CDR2: SGHTA and FQGNSA. V was pared by 6 bases and J by 5 bases, with 19 bases between. The CDR3 spans 15 residues. DNA for the CDR3: TGTGCCAGCAGTGACGGTCGAGTGGAGATGGAGACCCAGTACTTC. Translated: CASSDGRVEMETQYF.